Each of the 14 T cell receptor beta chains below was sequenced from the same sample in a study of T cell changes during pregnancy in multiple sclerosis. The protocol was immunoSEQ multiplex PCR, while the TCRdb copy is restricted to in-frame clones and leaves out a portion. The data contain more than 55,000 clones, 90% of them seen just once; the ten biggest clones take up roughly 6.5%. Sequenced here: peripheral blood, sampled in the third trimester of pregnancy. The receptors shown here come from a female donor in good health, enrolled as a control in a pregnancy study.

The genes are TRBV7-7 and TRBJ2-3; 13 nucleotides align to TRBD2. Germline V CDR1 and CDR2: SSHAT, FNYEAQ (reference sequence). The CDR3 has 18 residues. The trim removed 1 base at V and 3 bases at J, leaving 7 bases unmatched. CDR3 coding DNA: TGTGCCAGCAGCTTAGTCCCACGGACTAGCGGGAGAACAGATACGCAGTATTTT. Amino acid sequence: CASSLVPRTSGRTDTQYF. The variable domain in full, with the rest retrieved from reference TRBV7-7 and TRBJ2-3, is GAGVSQSPRYKVTKRGQDVTLRCDPISSHATLYWYQQALGQGPEFLTYFNYEAQPDKSGLPSDRFSAERPEGSISTLTIQRTEQRDSAMYRCASSLVPRTSGRTDTQYFGPGTRLTVL.

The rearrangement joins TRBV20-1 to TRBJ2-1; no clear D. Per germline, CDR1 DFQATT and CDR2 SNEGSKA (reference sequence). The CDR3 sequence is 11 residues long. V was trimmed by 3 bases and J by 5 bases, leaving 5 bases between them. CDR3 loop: CSASRHNEQFF. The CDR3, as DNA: TGCAGTGCTAGCCGTCACAATGAGCAGTTCTTC.

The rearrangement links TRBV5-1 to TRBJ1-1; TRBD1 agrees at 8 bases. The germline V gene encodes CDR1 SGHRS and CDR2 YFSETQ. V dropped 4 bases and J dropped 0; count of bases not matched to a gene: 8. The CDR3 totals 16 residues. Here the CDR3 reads CASSQTGGRMNTEAFF. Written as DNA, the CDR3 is TGCGCCAGCAGCCAAACAGGGGGAAGGATGAACACTGAAGCTTTCTTT.

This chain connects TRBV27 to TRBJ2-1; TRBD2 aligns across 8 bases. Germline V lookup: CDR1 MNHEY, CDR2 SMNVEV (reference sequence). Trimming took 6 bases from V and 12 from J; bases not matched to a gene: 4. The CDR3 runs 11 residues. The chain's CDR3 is CASRTSGRQFF. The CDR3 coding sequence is TGTGCCAGCAGAACAAGCGGGAGGCAGTTCTTC.

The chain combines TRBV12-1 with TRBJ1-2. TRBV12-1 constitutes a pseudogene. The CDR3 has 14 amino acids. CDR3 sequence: CASSHPGGRRGYTF. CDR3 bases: TGTGCCAGCAGTCACCCCGGCGGGAGACGTGGCTACACCTTC.

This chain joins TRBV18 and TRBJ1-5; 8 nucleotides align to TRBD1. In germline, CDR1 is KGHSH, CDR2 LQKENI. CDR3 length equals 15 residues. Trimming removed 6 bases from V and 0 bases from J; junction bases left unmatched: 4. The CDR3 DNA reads TGTGCCAGCTCTCCGACAGGGGATAGCAATCAGCCCCAGCATTTT. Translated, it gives CASSPTGDSNQPQHF.

This chain's CDR3 is CSVDHSTEAFF. In DNA form, the CDR3 reads TGCAGCGTTGATCACAGCACTGAAGCTTTCTTT. The V gene is TRBV29-1, the J gene TRBJ1-1; D is unclear. The germline V gene encodes CDR1 SQVTM and CDR2 ANQGSEA. V was trimmed by 3 bases and J by 4 bases, leaving 6 bases between them. The CDR3 is 11 amino acids.

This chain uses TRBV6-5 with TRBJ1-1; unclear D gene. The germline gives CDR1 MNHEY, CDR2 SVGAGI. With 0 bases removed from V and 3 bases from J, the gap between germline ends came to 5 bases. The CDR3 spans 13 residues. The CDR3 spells CASSYSQYTEAFF. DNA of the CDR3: TGTGCCAGCAGTTACTCTCAATACACTGAAGCTTTCTTT.

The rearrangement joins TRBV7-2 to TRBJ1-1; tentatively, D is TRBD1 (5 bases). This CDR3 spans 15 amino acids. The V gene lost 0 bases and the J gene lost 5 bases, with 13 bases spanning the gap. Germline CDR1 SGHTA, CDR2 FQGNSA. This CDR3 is CASSLAGGGRTEAFF. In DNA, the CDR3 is TGTGCCAGCAGCTTAGCCGGGGGGGGAAGGACTGAAGCTTTCTTT.

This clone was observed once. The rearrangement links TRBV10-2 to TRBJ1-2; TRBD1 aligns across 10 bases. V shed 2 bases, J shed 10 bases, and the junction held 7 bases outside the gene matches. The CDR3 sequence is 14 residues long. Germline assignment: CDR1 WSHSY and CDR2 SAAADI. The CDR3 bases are TGCGCCAGCAGTGAGGACAGGGGGCGGTTCTCCTACACCTTC. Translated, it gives CASSEDRGRFSYTF.

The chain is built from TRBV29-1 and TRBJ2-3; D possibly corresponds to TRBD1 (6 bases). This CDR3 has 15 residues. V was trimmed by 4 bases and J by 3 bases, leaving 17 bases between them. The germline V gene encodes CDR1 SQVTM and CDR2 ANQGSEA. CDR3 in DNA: TGCAGCGTTGTCCCGGACAGTGGAAGGACAGATACGCAGTATTTT. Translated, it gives CSVVPDSGRTDTQYF.

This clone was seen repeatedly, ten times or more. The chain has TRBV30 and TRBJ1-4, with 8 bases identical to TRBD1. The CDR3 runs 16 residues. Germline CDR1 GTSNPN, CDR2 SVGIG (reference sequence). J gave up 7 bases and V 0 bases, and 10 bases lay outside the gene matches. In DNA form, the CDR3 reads TGTGCCTGGAGTGTACAGGGGGTGGTGACGGGTGAAAAACTGTTTTTT. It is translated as CAWSVQGVVTGEKLFF.

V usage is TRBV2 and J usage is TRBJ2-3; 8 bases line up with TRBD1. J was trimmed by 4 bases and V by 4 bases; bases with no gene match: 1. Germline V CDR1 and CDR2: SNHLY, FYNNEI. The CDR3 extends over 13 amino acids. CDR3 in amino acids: CASSGGQADTQYF. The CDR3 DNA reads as TGTGCCAGCAGTGGGGGACAGGCAGATACGCAGTATTTT.

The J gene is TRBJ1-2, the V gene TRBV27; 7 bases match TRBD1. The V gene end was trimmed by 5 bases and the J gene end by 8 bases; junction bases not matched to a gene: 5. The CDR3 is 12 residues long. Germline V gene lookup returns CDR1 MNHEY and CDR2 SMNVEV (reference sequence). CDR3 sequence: CASSRQGWGYTF. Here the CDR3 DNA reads TGTGCCAGCAGTCGACAGGGTTGGGGCTACACCTTC.